A single sample gave rise to the 13 T cell receptor beta chains below, sequenced in a study of cytomegalovirus exposure and HLA in healthy donors. PCR used 60 Vbeta primers and 13 Jbeta primers. Data came from immunoSEQ multiplex PCR; TCRdb stores just in-frame clones and leaves some out. The sample contains 180,000 or so clones, 80% of which appear only once. Sequencing was done on a sample of PBMCs. These receptors all stem from a woman between 45 and 65 years old in good health and CMV-seropositive.

V usage is TRBV6-9 and J usage is TRBJ1-1; D is ambiguous. Trimming removed 6 bases at V and 3 bases at J, with 14 bases between. Germline-derived CDR1 and CDR2 are MNHGY and SVAAGI. The CDR3 is 14 residues long. CDR3 amino acids: CASRLPGLDTEAFF. Written as DNA, the CDR3 is TGTGCCAGCAGACTACCTGGGTTGGACACTGAAGCTTTCTTT.

V and J are TRBV19 and TRBJ1-2, with TRBD1 as a possible D gene (6 bases). Trimming removed 5 bases at V and 3 bases at J, with 16 bases between. CDR1 LNHDA and CDR2 SQIVND come from the germline V gene (reference sequence). This CDR3 contains 15 residues. The CDR3 sequence: CASSSQGRGDYGYTF. In DNA, the CDR3 is TGTGCCAGTAGTTCACAGGGAAGGGGAGACTATGGCTACACCTTC.

This clone was found a few times. This rearrangement joins TRBV2 to TRBJ2-7; D is unresolved. CDR3 length equals 13 residues. Per the germline V gene, CDR1 is SNHLY and CDR2 is FYNNEI. Trimming pared 8 bases from V and 1 base from J, leaving 12 bases between. CDR3 coding DNA: TGTGCCAGCTCGCCGGGTCCTTCCTACGAGCAGTACTTC. This encodes CASSPGPSYEQYF.

This clone has only a few counts. V gene TRBV6-5 combines with J gene TRBJ2-7, with D possibly matching TRBD2 (6 bases). CDR3 length equals 15 residues. Per germline, CDR1 MNHEY and CDR2 SVGAGI. V gave up 6 bases and J gave up 4 bases, with 19 bases separating them. The DNA of the CDR3 is TGTGCCAGCAGCCCGACCGGGACTTCCTTTTACGAGCAGTACTTC. Amino acids: CASSPTGTSFYEQYF.

The V gene is TRBV19, the J gene TRBJ2-3; D is ambiguous. V lost 3 bases to trimming and J lost 2 bases, with 6 bases between them. The CDR3 extends over 13 amino acids. CDR1 is LNHDA and CDR2 is SQIVND in the germline V gene (reference sequence). The CDR3, as DNA: TGTGCCAGTAGTATCCCCAACACAGATACGCAGTATTTT. It encodes CASSIPNTDTQYF.

This chain connects TRBV29-1 to TRBJ1-1, with 7 nucleotides matching TRBD1. Looked up from germline, CDR1 is SQVTM and CDR2 is ANQGSEA. The junction had 5 bases not matched to a gene; V was cut back by 1 base and J by 6 bases. This CDR3 contains 13 residues. The CDR3 DNA is TGCAGCGTTGAAGCAGGACAGGAGGCTGAAGCTTTCTTT. Translated, it gives CSVEAGQEAEAFF. Full variable domain (remainder filled in from reference TRBV29-1 and TRBJ1-1): SAVISQKPSRDICQRGTSLTIQCQVDSQVTMMFWYRQQPGQSLTLIATANQGSEATYESGFVIDKFPISRPNLTFSTLTVSNMSPEDSSIYLCSVEAGQEAEAFFGQGTRLTVV.

This clone was seen only a few times. The rearrangement links TRBV14 to TRBJ2-3; D not certain. The CDR3 covers 13 residues. V lost 4 bases to trimming and J lost 1 base, with 6 bases between them. Germline values: CDR1 SGHDN, CDR2 FVKESK. The CDR3 spells CASSPLGTDTQYF. CDR3 sequence (DNA): TGTGCCAGCAGCCCTCTTGGCACAGATACGCAGTATTTT.

This chain links TRBV6-5 with TRBJ2-5; 8 nucleotides line up with TRBD2. The J segment lost 1 base and the V segment lost 3 bases, leaving 4 bases of the junction unmatched. Germline CDR1 and CDR2: MNHEY and SVGAGI. The CDR3 spans 15 residues. CDR3 loop: CASSYELAGQETQYF. DNA for the CDR3: TGTGCCAGCAGTTATGAGCTAGCGGGCCAAGAGACCCAGTACTTC.

As to this clone: The junction shows a germline mismatch at one end, possibly a read error. The chain is built from TRBV5-6 and TRBJ1-1; D is unresolved. Germline loops: CDR1 SGHDT, CDR2 YYEEEE. The CDR3 has 11 amino acids. The CDR3 nucleotides read TGTGCCAGCAGCTTGATGAGGCAGCTTGCCTTT. Amino acids: CASSLMRQLAF.

The V call is TRBV6-6, the J call TRBJ1-5; D possibly corresponds to TRBD1 (6 bases). The V end was cut by 6 bases, the J end by 1 base, with 16 bases between. CDR1 and CDR2 (germline): MNHNY, SVGAGI (reference sequence). This CDR3 spans 16 amino acids. Here the CDR3 reads CASSPRTVGSNQPQHF. Written as DNA, the CDR3 is TGTGCCAGCAGCCCCCGGACAGTCGGGAGCAATCAGCCCCAGCATTTT.

The chain couples TRBV6-5 to TRBJ2-7, with TRBD1 matching 9 bases. V shed 5 bases and J 5 bases; nucleotides not matched to a gene: 7. Germline assignment: CDR1 MNHEY and CDR2 SVGAGI. This CDR3 is 14 amino acids long. CDR3: CASSVPGQGHEQYF. The CDR3 region has the DNA TGTGCCAGCAGTGTACCGGGACAGGGTCACGAGCAGTACTTC.

The rearrangement uses TRBV5-4 and TRBJ1-6, with 9 positions matching TRBD1. This CDR3 is built from 18 residues. After removal of 3 bases from V and 5 bases from J, the junction contained 12 bases not matched to a gene. Germline CDR1 SGHNT, CDR2 YYREEE (reference sequence). The CDR3 nucleotides read TGTGCCAGCAGCTGGGGACCGGGACAGGGTTACGATAATTCACCCCTCCACTTT. The encoded protein is CASSWGPGQGYDNSPLHF.

This clone was seen more than once but under ten times. The chain employs TRBV29-1 and TRBJ2-2, with 8 bases matching TRBD1. The CDR3 totals 14 residues. V shed 6 bases and J 7 bases; nucleotides not matched to a gene: 10. Germline CDR1 is SQVTM and CDR2 is ANQGSEA. The CDR3 reads CSVRGRDYSGELFF. The CDR3 nucleotides are TGCAGCGTCAGGGGGCGGGATTACAGCGGGGAGCTGTTTTTT.